A single sample is the source of the 22 T cell receptor beta chains below, sequenced in a study of T cell repertoires in cytomegalovirus infection. One entry per CDR3 protein, called by TCRdb with MiXCR from the reads. The table includes more than 400,000 distinct CDR3 sequences, about a quarter detected once. The sequenced material came from PBMCs. These TCRs come from a human donor in good health (CMV status not recorded). Some clones in this sample may be carry-over from other donors' samples.

This clonotype was observed a few times. The V call is TRBV29-1, the J call TRBJ1-3; the D is unclear. V dropped 4 bases and J dropped 8 bases, with 21 bases sitting between them. Germline CDR1 is SQVTM and CDR2 is ANQGSEA. The CDR3 has 15 residues. CDR3 amino acids: CSVVRPEAERDTIYF. CDR3 bases: TGCAGCGTTGTGCGCCCAGAGGCGGAAAGGGACACCATATATTTT.

There are many counts of this clonotype. This chain joins TRBV7-2 and TRBJ2-3; 14 positions match TRBD2. V was clipped by 10 bases and J by 6 bases; unmatched bases: 12. The CDR3 has 16 residues. Looked up from germline, CDR1 is SGHTA and CDR2 is FQGNSA. CDR3 region: CATSRLAGGPGDTQYF. The CDR3 DNA is TGTGCCACTAGCCGACTAGCGGGAGGGCCCGGGGATACGCAGTATTTT.

The J gene is TRBJ2-1, the V gene TRBV7-9; D gene uncertain. The CDR3 consists of 14 residues. The V end was cut by 3 bases, the J end by 9 bases, with 15 bases between. Germline V gives CDR1 SEHNR, CDR2 FQNEAQ (reference sequence). As DNA, the CDR3 is TGTGCCAGCAGCTTCTCGGGTAACCACGTTGAGCAGTTCTTC. It is translated as CASSFSGNHVEQFF. Using reference TRBV7-9 and TRBJ2-1 for the parts outside the CDR3, the full variable domain is DTGVSQNPRHKITKRGQNVTFRCDPISEHNRLYWYRQTLGQGPEFLTYFQNEAQLEKSRLLSDRFSAERPKGSFSTLEIQRTEQGDSAMYLCASSFSGNHVEQFFGPGTRLTVL.

Worth noting for this clonotype: A much bigger clone sits one base away, suggesting this may be a read error. The chain has TRBV7-2 and TRBJ1-1; TRBD1 aligns across 7 bases. Germline V CDR1 and CDR2: SGHTA, FQGNSA. The CDR3 is made up of 12 amino acids. CDR3 residues: CAGSPGTDGSFF. For the CDR3, the DNA is TGTGCCGGCAGCCCAGGGACAGACGGGTCTTTCTTT.

This clonotype was seen repeatedly, ten times or more. This chain uses TRBV7-8 with TRBJ1-5; 9 bases are shared with TRBD1. CDR3 length: 16 amino acids. Germline-derived CDR1 and CDR2 are SGHVS and FQNEAQ. V gave up 5 bases and J gave up 5 bases; unmatched junction bases: 10. CDR3 coding DNA: TGTGCCAGCAGCGGCGGAACAGGGGGCAGGTATCAGCCCCAGCATTTT. The encoded protein is CASSGGTGGRYQPQHF.

This clonotype came up many times. The CDR3 protein is CASSAESGPSSYNSPLHF. CDR3 in DNA: TGTGCCAGCAGCGCAGAGAGTGGGCCCAGCTCCTATAATTCACCCCTCCACTTT. The rearrangement uses TRBV7-8 and TRBJ1-6; no firm D call. The CDR3 consists of 18 residues. The germline V and J ends were trimmed by 5 bases and 0 bases, with 17 bases remaining between them. Looked up from germline, CDR1 is SGHVS and CDR2 is FQNEAQ.

The J gene is TRBJ2-1, the V gene TRBV7-2; D is unclear. Deletions cut 6 bases from V and 4 bases from J, with 16 bases between. The CDR3 is 15 amino acids. Germline-derived CDR1 and CDR2 are SGHTA and FQGNSA. DNA for the CDR3: TGTGCCAGCAGTCTAGTCTTTTCCATTTACAATGAGCAGTTCTTC. Its translation is CASSLVFSIYNEQFF.

This clonotype was counted between two and nine times. CDR3 sequence reads: CASSLDFLVGNTEAFF. CDR3 coding DNA: TGTGCCAGCAGCTTAGATTTTCTTGTGGGAAACACTGAAGCTTTCTTT. The genes are TRBV7-2 and TRBJ1-1; D is unclear. Germline CDR1 is SGHTA and CDR2 is FQGNSA. CDR3 size: 16 residues. V was cut by 1 base and J by 2 bases, with 14 bases left in between.

This clonotype showed up just once. This sequence joins TRBV6-5 and TRBJ2-2; 10 bases align to TRBD1. The germline V gene encodes CDR1 MNHEY and CDR2 SVGAGI. This CDR3 is 15 amino acids long. With V trimmed by 2 bases and J by 3 bases, 0 bases remained unmatched. This CDR3 is CASSYGQGDTGELFF. The CDR3 nucleotides read TGTGCCAGCAGTTACGGACAGGGGGACACCGGGGAGCTGTTTTTT.

This clonotype was counted many times. DNA for the CDR3: TGCGCCAGCAGCCAAGATGCGACCGGTCCCGAGACCCAGTACTTC. Protein sequence: CASSQDATGPETQYF. The genes are TRBV4-1 and TRBJ2-5; D remains unclear. V was pared by 0 bases and J by 5 bases, with 13 bases between. The CDR3 length is 15 residues. The germline CDR1 and CDR2 sequences are MGHRA and YSYEKL.

In nucleotides, the CDR3 is TGTGCCAGCAGCGTAGGGGATGGGGGTTCACCCCTCCACTTT. This translates into CASSVGDGGSPLHF. The V gene is TRBV9, the J gene TRBJ1-6, with a tentative D call TRBD1 (5 bases). Trimming took off 0 bases at V and 9 bases at J, with 10 bases between the two ends. CDR3 size: 14 residues. The V gene's germline CDR1 is SGDLS and CDR2 YYNGEE.

At least ten counts were recorded for this clonotype. This rearrangement joins TRBV7-6 to TRBJ1-3, with D unresolved. This CDR3 is built from 13 residues. CDR1 and CDR2 from the germline V gene are SGHVS and FNYEAQ. The V end was cut by 3 bases, the J end by 4 bases, with 7 bases between. Here the CDR3 DNA reads TGTGCCAGCAGCTTCAGGCGCGGAAACACCATATATTTT. Translated, it gives CASSFRRGNTIYF.

The V call is TRBV7-8, the J call TRBJ2-1; D might be TRBD1 or TRBD2, each matching 5 bases. Germline-derived CDR1 and CDR2 are SGHVS and FQNEAQ. The CDR3 has 17 residues. The V and J ends lost 5 bases and 2 bases respectively, with 19 bases between them. Here the CDR3 DNA reads TGTGCCAGCAGCGGGATGGTTTTGGGGGAAACCTACAATGAGCAGTTCTTC. Encoded protein: CASSGMVLGETYNEQFF.

This clonotype appeared a few times. The chain has TRBV19 and TRBJ1-3; no definite D call. The germline V gene encodes CDR1 LNHDA and CDR2 SQIVND (reference sequence). Trimming shortened V by 8 bases and J by 5 bases, and 13 bases separated the two germline ends. The CDR3 spans 13 residues. DNA for the CDR3: TGTGCCAGTCGAGGGAGGGAGCGAAACACCATATATTTT. This codes for CASRGRERNTIYF.

V usage is TRBV18 and J usage is TRBJ2-5; D remains ambiguous. The V and J ends lost 6 bases and 2 bases respectively, with 10 bases between them. Germline CDR1 KGHSH, CDR2 LQKENI. CDR3 length: 13 amino acids. CDR3 residues: CASSSDQQETQYF. In DNA form, the CDR3 reads TGTGCCAGCTCGTCGGACCAACAAGAGACCCAGTACTTC.

This clonotype was seen a handful of times. The J gene is TRBJ2-6, the V gene TRBV7-6, with D perhaps matching TRBD2 (5 bases). The CDR3 has 18 residues. Trimming pared 5 bases from V and 2 bases from J, leaving 19 bases between. Germline V gene data show CDR1 as SGHVS and CDR2 as FNYEAQ. This CDR3 is CASSPGVGAPPGANVLTF. The CDR3 DNA reads TGTGCCAGCAGCCCCGGGGTCGGAGCCCCTCCTGGGGCCAACGTCCTGACTTTC.

V and J are TRBV9 and TRBJ2-1, with 11 positions matching TRBD2. Losses at the gene ends were 0 bases for V and 5 bases for J; bases not matched to a gene: 7. The CDR3 has 17 residues. Germline loops: CDR1 SGDLS, CDR2 YYNGEE. This CDR3 reads CASSVGSSGRLNNEQFF. CDR3 bases: TGTGCCAGCAGCGTAGGATCTAGCGGGAGGTTAAACAATGAGCAGTTCTTC.

The chain couples TRBV7-2 to TRBJ2-1, with TRBD2 matching 12 bases. CDR1 SGHTA and CDR2 FQGNSA come from the germline V gene. J gave up 8 bases and V 6 bases, and 8 bases lay outside the gene matches. The length of the CDR3 is 15 residues. CDR3 protein: CASRLTSGGYYEQFF. For the CDR3, the DNA is TGTGCCAGCAGATTGACTAGCGGGGGTTACTATGAGCAGTTCTTC.

CDR3 sequence reads: CASSQDSGSETQYF. The CDR3 coding sequence is TGTGCCAGCAGCCAAGACTCAGGCTCCGAGACCCAGTACTTC. The J gene is TRBJ2-5, the V gene TRBV14; D is undetermined. The CDR3 extends over 14 amino acids. Trimming took off 0 bases at V and 5 bases at J, with 10 bases between the two ends. Germline V lookup: CDR1 SGHDN, CDR2 FVKESK.

This clonotype came up many times. V is TRBV11-3 and J is TRBJ2-3, with 8 bases lining up with TRBD2. The V segment lost 7 bases and the J segment 1 base; nucleotides outside the gene matches: 7. The CDR3 is 15 residues long. CDR1 is SGHNT, CDR2 YENEEA, per germline. The CDR3 spells CASKQPGLGTDTQYF. The CDR3 DNA is TGTGCCAGCAAACAACCGGGACTAGGCACAGATACGCAGTATTTT.

This clonotype was picked up many times. The V gene is TRBV7-6, the J gene TRBJ2-1, with D uncertain. V lost 4 bases to trimming and J lost 9 bases, with 10 bases between them. Per the germline V gene, CDR1 is SGHVS and CDR2 is FNYEAQ. There are 12 residues in the CDR3. The CDR3, as DNA: TGTGCCAGCAGCTCGCTAGAGGCTGAGCAGTTCTTC. Amino acid sequence: CASSSLEAEQFF.

This clonotype appeared many times. The rearrangement uses TRBV7-2 and TRBJ2-3; 13 positions agree with TRBD2. V lost 5 bases to trimming and J lost 5 bases; unmatched junction nucleotides: 4. Germline values: CDR1 SGHTA, CDR2 FQGNSA. The CDR3 extends over 15 amino acids. CDR3 loop: CASSEGLAGIDTQYF. CDR3 bases: TGTGCCAGCAGCGAGGGACTAGCGGGAATAGATACGCAGTATTTT.